The clone carrying this TCR beta chain occurred a few times. The data originate from a study of T cell responses to AZD1222 COVID-19 vaccine. The data were produced by immunoSEQ multiplex PCR, yet TCRdb's version contains in-frame clones alone and is incomplete. The sample holds some 130,000 clones, around nine tenths seen once. With 1 base removed from V and 4 bases from J, the gap between germline ends came to 7 bases. This CDR3 comprises 13 residues. Germline V gene lookup returns CDR1 LGHDT and CDR2 YNNKEL (reference sequence). V usage is TRBV3-1 (or the pseudogene TRBV3-2) and J usage is TRBJ1-2, with D hard to call. This clonotype originated in an adult who received the AZD1222 COVID-19 vaccine. The specimen was peripheral blood, collected 28 days after the second AZD1222 dose. Written as DNA, the CDR3 is TGTGCCAGCAGCCAAGTCACAGCCTATGGCTACACCTTC. This translates into CASSQVTAYGYTF.